A selection of T cell receptor beta chains follows, all from one sample in a study of shared clonotypes between healthy human individuals. Here immunoSEQ multiplex PCR was the method, and the copy in TCRdb shows in-frame clones only, minus some. The sample gives about 2.1 million clones, 80% to 95% of which show up once; approximately 1.7% is in the top ten. Sequences were obtained from naive CD8+ T cells from PBMCs. The receptors were gathered from a man between 18 and 35 years old in good health. Some clones in this sample may be carry-over from other donors' samples. Each CDR3 is given with its conserved first and last residue. The D gene is left open where the match is weak. Part of the rows lack a size; the others show once, few, many or a class for expanded clones.

size	D	V	CDR3
NA	NA	TRBV19	CASSLLWTGELFF
few	TRBD1	TRBV30	CACLQGTNYVTEAFF
NA	TRBD2	TRBV5-4	CASSPTGLAGGETQYF
NA	NA	TRBV27	CASSFLNQPQHF
NA	NA	TRBV14	CASSPTGWAYEQYF
NA	TRBD1	TRBV11-2	CASSPYSATGEGETQYF
NA	NA	TRBV7-9	CASSLEGKKAFF
NA	NA	TRBV18	CASSPLGGSEQYF
NA	NA	TRBV4-1	CASSQVLVLEKAFF
NA	NA	TRBV28	CASSTGHERFYEQYF
NA	NA	TRBV4-1	CASSPSTGAGELFF
NA	NA	TRBV19	CASSITGGNQPQHF
NA	NA	TRBV6-5	CASSYSIGQTSYEQYF
NA	NA	TRBV12-5	CASGLSGLGETQYF
NA	NA	TRBV5-6	CASSLEGLTRDTF
NA	NA	TRBV29-1	CSVEGGAGGYEQYF
NA	NA	TRBV5-6	CASSLVTGETQYF
NA	TRBD2	TRBV11-3	CASSPYGLAGNQETQYF
NA	NA	TRBV6-6	CASLDSRYPGELFF
NA	NA	TRBV9	CASSVEAGTEAFF
once	NA	TRBV4-3	CASSQDRGAGQPQHF
NA	NA	TRBV19	CASSKLRDKGTGELFF
NA	NA	TRBV9	CASSVRSGEVIYEQYF
NA	NA	TRBV29-1	CSVLGEPLNTEAFF
NA	NA	TRBV4-1	CASSQDHRGALLSYEQYF
NA	NA	TRBV5-6	CASSFPGANYGYTF
NA	NA	TRBV18	CASSPTRDRSRETQYF
NA	NA	TRBV6-5	CASSYSGRPGGDGYTF
NA	TRBD2	TRBV9	CASSGTSYPDTQYF
NA	NA	TRBV5-6	CASSTATGPYEQYF
few	NA	TRBV19	CASHRVGTEAFF
NA	NA	TRBV5-8	CASSWGPLTDTQYF
NA	NA	TRBV7-7	CASSLMLGDGETQYF
NA	NA	TRBV5-6	CASSPGTTRYEQFF
NA	NA	TRBV5-1	CASSLDGTGGESYEQYF
NA	TRBD2	TRBV6-6	CASNGKWTSGSDEQFF
NA	NA	TRBV10-2	CASSEPGAADTEAFF
NA	TRBD1	TRBV7-9	CASNIQGEDTDTQYF
NA	NA	TRBV7-6	CASSSGYSSYEQYF
NA	TRBD1	TRBV18	CASSSGQSYNEQFF